The following is a T cell receptor (beta chain) sequence with its context. The clone's antigen remains unknown. Base quality data are lacking; no much larger clone is found one base away. Explained via the paper, the treatment or condition label denotes: live attenuated yellow fever vaccine strain. At every blood-draw timepoint, two biological replicates of bulk PBMCs were collected. A standard Ficoll-Paque protocol was used to isolate PBMCs from peripheral blood. TriZol was used to extract RNA from bulk PBMCs, CD4 and CD8 fractions, and dextramer-positive and dextramer-negative fractions. TCR cDNA was synthesized by 5'RACE template switching, which introduced a universal primer site and unique molecular identifiers. Priming of cDNA synthesis was performed from both the TCR alpha and TCR beta constant segments. Library amplification used two PCR steps, and the second PCR step added sample barcodes and sequencing adapters. Sequencing of the libraries was done on either Illumina HiSeq 2500 (2x100 bp) or NovaSeq (2x150 bp). The source study handled its data this way. Reads were demultiplexed and collapsed into UMI consensus sequences with MIGEC, and V(D)J alignment was performed with MiXCR. Vaccine-responding clonotypes were defined with edgeR using replicate PBMC samples, requiring FDR below 0.01 and a log2 fold change above 5 up to day 15. Each bulk clonotype was labeled CD4 or CD8 based on which sequenced repertoire, CD4 or CD8, contained the clonotype at higher abundance. Starting from the raw public reads, TCRdb applied fastp trimming at Q25, assembled clones with MiXCR and retained in-frame beta chains. Rows merge per CDR3 protein into single entries with the most common DNA and genes. The V and J calls and clone size come from TCRdb's table, not from the authors' own analysis. Counted in this sample were 550,000 to 750,000 distinct CDR3 sequences; about 13% of them appeared once. About 14% of the sample is in the top ten clones.

The record originates from a study of T cells after yellow fever vaccination (dated by TCRdb to between 2018 and 2020). Notes on the research overall: The SMART-Seq v4 Ultra Low Input RNA kit was used to prepare libraries from fractions with low cell numbers. Bulk TCR alpha and beta repertoires were sequenced longitudinally to track T-cell clones before and after primary and booster YFV17D yellow fever vaccination. Blood was drawn at multiple timepoints before and after primary and secondary immunization, with bulk PBMC replicates and cell subsets isolated. Two healthy male donors, one aged 18 to 29 and one aged 30 to 39 years, were included in the cohort. Study-wide conclusions, independent of this receptor: Most clones expanded after primary vaccination (approximately 97% of CD4 and roughly 90% of CD8) were re-detected after the booster, suggesting that broad memory maintenance occurred. Because only two donors were included in the study, the extent to which the findings can be generalized is limited. The secondary T-cell response was weaker than the primary response but faster, peaking on day 5 instead of day 15. Computational filtering was needed because FACS-sorted repertoires could contain abundant contaminating clonotypes from the bulk population. A small fraction of clonotypes showed up in both the CD4 and CD8 compartments, probably as a result of convergent recombination.

The sequence was obtained from a man younger than 45 who received the YFV17D yellow fever vaccine. The specimen was PBMCs, collected on the day of the yellow fever booster vaccination.

The CDR3 protein is CASNKQGHRSYNEQFF. At the DNA level, the sequence is TGTGCCAGCAATAAACAGGGGCACCGCTCCTACAATGAGCAGTTCTTC. The chain joins TRBV6-1 to TRBJ2-1, and TRBD1 matches 7 of the central bases. The CDR3 measures 16 amino acids from cysteine to phenylalanine. Only CDR3 DNA remains: 48 bases, in frame from the first base. V ends up 7 bases short and J 0 bases short, with an unmatched junction base count of 9. CDR1 and CDR2 (MNHNS, SASEGT) derive from the germline V gene.